These 18 T cell receptor beta chains were sequenced from one sample in a study of naive and memory T cell subsets. These receptors have no identified antigens. Study-level results: Possibly reflecting memory cells re-expressing CD45RA, a few larger clonotypes occurred in naive repertoires, especially CD8.

Both TRBC1 and TRBC2 were covered by a beta constant-region primer of two equimolar oligonucleotides. Four rounds of PCR amplified the ligated cDNA using nested alpha and beta constant-region primers plus SP2. TCRdb analysed the UMI-ligation and nested PCR reads with MiXCR anew, one entry per CDR3 protein. This repertoire shows over 90,000 distinct CDR3 sequences, around 11% found once; its top ten account for about 0.14%. Sequencing input: naive CD4+ T cells from blood. These receptors were obtained from a human donor in good health.

As for this clonotype: This likely comes from a read error, as the CDR3 has no conserved phenylalanine or tryptophan at its end. V and J are TRBV7-3 and TRBJ2-1, with TRBD1 identical over 11 bases. This CDR3 has 17 amino acids. CDR1 is SGHTA and CDR2 is FQGTGA in the germline V gene. V shed 5 bases and J 3 bases; nucleotides not matched to a gene: 9. The CDR3 DNA is TGTGCCAGCAGCCCCCAATTAGGGACAGGGGGCTACAATGAGCAGTTCTTA. This encodes CASSPQLGTGGYNEQFL.

This clonotype has at least ten counts. The chain carries TRBV5-1 and TRBJ1-2, with D maybe TRBD1 (5 bases). Trimming left V 2 bases short and J 5 bases short, with 16 bases between. The CDR3 has 15 residues. Looked up from germline, CDR1 is SGHRS and CDR2 is YFSETQ. This CDR3 is CASSLNSRQGYGYTF. The DNA for the CDR3 is TGCGCCAGCAGCTTAAATTCCCGGCAGGGTTATGGCTACACCTTC.

The chain links TRBV11-2 to TRBJ2-5, with TRBD2 identical over 8 bases. The CDR3 covers 14 residues. CDR1 SGHAT and CDR2 FQNNGV come from the germline V gene. Trimming removed 3 bases from V and 5 bases from J; junction bases left unmatched: 5. The CDR3 nucleotides are TGTGCCAGCAGCTTTATTCCTAGCGGGGAGACCCAGTACTTC. The encoded protein is CASSFIPSGETQYF.

There are a few counts of this clonotype. The rearrangement joins TRBV29-1 to TRBJ1-4, with a possible D match to TRBD1 (5 bases). Germline assignment: CDR1 SQVTM and CDR2 ANQGSEA. V was trimmed by 6 bases and J by 7 bases, leaving 15 bases between them. This CDR3 contains 13 residues. The DNA of the CDR3 is TGCAGCGTCGCCGGGGGTCCCCGTGAAAAACTGTTTTTT. This gives the protein CSVAGGPREKLFF. The variable domain in full, completed from reference TRBV29-1 and TRBJ1-4, reads SAVISQKPSRDICQRGTSLTIQCQVDSQVTMMFWYRQQPGQSLTLIATANQGSEATYESGFVIDKFPISRPNLTFSTLTVSNMSPEDSSIYLCSVAGGPREKLFFGSGTQLSVL.

This clonotype was seen more than once but under ten times. The chain joins TRBV20-1 to TRBJ1-1, with D uncertain. The CDR3 contains 10 residues. The germline gives CDR1 DFQATT, CDR2 SNEGSKA (reference sequence). Trimming pared 6 bases from V and 10 bases from J, leaving 12 bases between. The CDR3 loop is CSAAWSGAFF. CDR3 DNA: TGCAGTGCGGCATGGTCAGGAGCTTTCTTT.

This clonotype appeared many times. The genes are TRBV7-9 and TRBJ2-3, with D unclear. Germline V CDR1 and CDR2: SEHNR, FQNEAQ (reference sequence). Trimming pared 5 bases from V and 2 bases from J, leaving 5 bases between. The CDR3 length is 12 residues. CDR3 sequence: CASSPVTDTQYF. The CDR3 DNA is TGTGCCAGCAGCCCCGTCACAGATACGCAGTATTTT.

This chain joins TRBV6-6 and TRBJ2-7, with 8 bases that match TRBD1. CDR1 and CDR2 (germline): MNHNY, SVGAGI (reference sequence). This CDR3 has 14 residues. V shed 8 bases, J shed 0 bases, and the junction held 6 bases outside the gene matches. The CDR3 reads CASDWDRSSYEQYF. As DNA, the CDR3 is TGTGCCAGCGACTGGGACAGGTCCTCCTACGAGCAGTACTTC.

This clonotype was seen a few times. The chain carries TRBV12-3 or TRBV12-4 and TRBJ2-1; no reliable D call. The V end was cut by 3 bases, the J end by 9 bases, with 6 bases between. This CDR3 spans 11 amino acids. The CDR3 sequence is CASSFGFEQFF. The CDR3 DNA reads as TGTGCCAGCAGTTTTGGGTTTGAGCAGTTCTTC.

This clonotype appeared many times. V is TRBV12-3 or TRBV12-4 and J is TRBJ2-3; 8 positions match TRBD1. The CDR3 contains 16 residues. Trimming took 5 bases from V and 0 from J; bases not matched to a gene: 7. CDR3 region: CASSTAWTGSTDTQYF. The CDR3 region has the DNA TGTGCCAGCAGTACCGCTTGGACAGGGAGCACAGATACGCAGTATTTT.

As to this clonotype: One end of the junction varies from germline; a read error may be responsible. The chain uses TRBV29-1 and TRBJ2-4; D may be TRBD2 (5 bases). The V gene's germline CDR1 is SQVTM and CDR2 ANQGSEA. The CDR3 length is 12 residues. The CDR3 loop reads CSVELAKNIQHF. The CDR3 DNA sequence: TGCAGCGTTGAGCTAGCCAAAAACATTCAGCACTTC.

This clonotype has just one count. This chain joins TRBV18 and TRBJ1-5, with TRBD1 matching 11 bases. The CDR3 has 15 amino acids. The V gene's germline CDR1 is KGHSH and CDR2 LQKENI. V shed 5 bases and J 4 bases; nucleotides not matched to a gene: 4. DNA of the CDR3: TGTGCCAGCTCATCCGGGACAGGGGGTAATCAGCCCCAGCATTTT. This encodes CASSSGTGGNQPQHF.

The sample holds a few counts of this clonotype. The chain is built from TRBV12-3 or TRBV12-4 and TRBJ2-3; 9 bases match TRBD2. The V segment lost 5 bases and the J segment 4 bases; nucleotides outside the gene matches: 10. The CDR3 spans 16 residues. Here the CDR3 reads CASSHRPLAGSDTQYF. CDR3 nucleotide sequence: TGTGCCAGCAGTCACCGACCGCTAGCGGGATCAGATACGCAGTATTTT.

This clonotype has a count of ten or more. The gene calls are TRBV7-6 and TRBJ2-1; TRBD1 matches at 7 bases. Unmatched junction bases numbered 5, after V lost 2 bases and J lost 1 base. Germline V gene lookup returns CDR1 SGHVS and CDR2 FNYEAQ. The CDR3 runs to 16 residues. The CDR3 reads CASSLIPTGSYNEQFF. The CDR3 nucleotides are TGTGCCAGCAGCTTAATCCCGACAGGGTCCTACAATGAGCAGTTCTTC.

This clonotype was counted a few times. CDR3 coding DNA: TGTGCCACCAGTGATTCCGCTTCGAACACTGAAGCTTTCTTT. Amino acids: CATSDSASNTEAFF. V is TRBV24-1 and J is TRBJ1-1; D is uncertain. Germline V CDR1 and CDR2: KGHDR, SFDVKD. This CDR3 is 14 amino acids long. V gave up 2 bases and J gave up 1 base, with 7 bases separating them.

This clonotype occurred a few times. The rearrangement links TRBV12-3 or TRBV12-4 to TRBJ1-6; a weak D match, TRBD1 (5 bases). The V gene lost 7 bases and the J gene lost 7 bases, with 20 bases spanning the gap. This CDR3 region has 16 residues. CDR3 coding DNA: TGTGCCAGCACTCCGAACCCGGGACGGCCAAATTCACCCCTCCACTTT. Translated, it gives CASTPNPGRPNSPLHF.

This clonotype appeared a few times. This chain links TRBV18 with TRBJ1-6, with D hard to call. This CDR3 contains 12 residues. Trimming took off 5 bases at V and 6 bases at J, with 5 bases between the two ends. CDR1 is KGHSH and CDR2 is LQKENI in the germline V gene. The CDR3 bases are TGTGCCAGCTCAGAATCTAATTCACCCCTCCACTTT. As protein: CASSESNSPLHF.

Remarks on this clonotype: A read error may be the cause here, since a much bigger clone is one base away. V and J are TRBV6-2 or TRBV6-3 and TRBJ2-2; unclear D gene. Trimming pared 0 bases from V and 6 bases from J, leaving 11 bases between. The CDR3 has 15 amino acids. Germline CDR1 MNHEY, CDR2 SVGEGT. The CDR3 sequence: CASSYSTVRAGELFF. The CDR3 coding sequence is TGTGCCAGCAGTTACTCGACGGTCCGAGCCGGGGAGCTGTTTTTT.

This sequence joins TRBV20-1 and TRBJ2-1; 12 nucleotides match TRBD2. Germline-derived CDR1 and CDR2 are DFQATT and SNEGSKA (reference sequence). The J segment lost 3 bases and the V segment lost 6 bases, leaving 6 bases of the junction unmatched. The CDR3 consists of 15 residues. The CDR3 here is CSAPRLAGVYNEQFF. In nucleotides, the CDR3 is TGCAGTGCACCCCGACTAGCGGGGGTCTACAATGAGCAGTTCTTC.